These T cell receptor beta chains were read from a single sample in a study of shared clonotypes between healthy human individuals. Clones were sequenced by immunoSEQ multiplex PCR, and TCRdb holds only the in-frame ones, with some missing. This sample has approximately 100,000 clones, with roughly two thirds found just once. The sample taken for sequencing was memory CD8+ T cells sorted from blood. The source is a woman aged 30 to 39 in good health. Each CDR3 is given with its conserved first and last residue. D genes are given only for firm matches. Size is omitted from some rows. Given values are once, few, many or a class for expanded clones.

. | TRBD1 | TRBJ2-7 | TRBV27 | TGTGCCAGCAGTTTTGGTTCGACAGGGAGCTACGAGCAGTACTTC | CASSFGSTGSYEQYF
. | TRBD2 | TRBJ2-1 | TRBV7-7 | TGTGCCAGCAGCTTAAAATATGCAGGGCGGGAGGTGACATGGTTGAATGAGCAGTTCTTC | CASSLKYAGREVTWLNEQFF
. | . | TRBJ1-1 | TRBV11-2 | TGTGCCAGCAGCTTTAGAGGTGGAACTGAAGCTTTCTTT | CASSFRGGTEAFF
few | TRBD1 | TRBJ1-4 | TRBV2 | TGTGCCAGCAGCCTGGCAGGGGGAGGTGAAAAACTGTTTTTT | CASSLAGGGEKLFF
few | TRBD1 | TRBJ1-1 | TRBV11-2 | TGTGCCAGCAGCTTAGGGGACAGGGTGGCCATGGAGACTGAAGCTTTCTTT | CASSLGDRVAMETEAFF
. | TRBD1 | TRBJ1-5 | TRBV5-1 | TGCGCCAGCGAGGGACCGGGACAGGGACGTTATAGCAATCAGCCCCAGCATTTT | CASEGPGQGRYSNQPQHF
. | . | TRBJ2-7 | TRBV6-5 | TGTGCCAGCACCATTACAGGGTCCAACGAGCAGTACTTC | CASTITGSNEQYF
. | TRBD1 | TRBJ2-3 | TRBV15 | TGTGCCACCAGCAGAGCAGAGACGGGACAGGGGATAGATACGCAGTATTTT | CATSRAETGQGIDTQYF
. | . | TRBJ1-4 | TRBV19 | TGTGCCAGTAGTATGGAGTGGGCCCCGGCGACCGACCAAGATAATGAAAAACTGTTTTTT | CASSMEWAPATDQDNEKLFF
once | TRBD2 | TRBJ2-1 | TRBV27 | TGTGCCAGCAGTTTGGGACTAGCGGGACGGAATGAGCAGTTCTTC | CASSLGLAGRNEQFF
. | . | TRBJ1-1 | TRBV2 | TGTGCCAGCAGTGCTACTAGACAGGTCGAAAAAGCTTTCTTT | CASSATRQVEKAFF
few | . | TRBJ2-1 | TRBV6-5 | TGTGCCAGCAGTTACAGCGGAAGGGACGAGCAGTTCTTC | CASSYSGRDEQFF
. | . | TRBJ2-5 | TRBV28 | TGTGCCAGCAGTTTTATGACGGGGGTGGTTCGGGAGACCCAGTACTTC | CASSFMTGVVRETQYF
. | TRBD2 | TRBJ2-3 | TRBV14 | TGTGCCAGCAGCCAAAGACTAGCGGGCACAGATACGCAGTATTTT | CASSQRLAGTDTQYF
few | . | TRBJ2-3 | TRBV25-1 | TGTGCCAGCAGTGAATCCCGCTTACTCACAGATACGCAGTATTTT | CASSESRLLTDTQYF
. | . | TRBJ2-7 | TRBV27 | TGTGCCAGCAGTGCCGGGTCAACCTACGAGCAGTACTTC | CASSAGSTYEQYF
. | . | TRBJ2-5 | TRBV7-8 | TGTGCCAGCAGCTTTTGGGGGACCCAGTACTTC | CASSFWGTQYF
. | TRBD1 | TRBJ1-3 | TRBV15 | TGTGCCACCAGCAAAGGGGACAGGGAAGGTGGAAACACCATATATTTT | CATSKGDREGGNTIYF
. | TRBD2 | TRBJ2-7 | TRBV27 | TGTGCCAGCAGTCCCCGGACTAGCGGGAGATCCGGGCTCTGGGGCGAGCAGTACTTC | CASSPRTSGRSGLWGEQYF
. | . | TRBJ2-7 | TRBV15 | TGTGCCACCAGCAGAGATGGGTCAGGGTGGAGCGAGCAGTACTTC | CATSRDGSGWSEQYF
. | TRBD1 | TRBJ1-1 | TRBV7-9 | TGTGCCAGCAGCCCTGGGACAGCGAACACTGAAGCTTTCTTT | CASSPGTANTEAFF
. | . | TRBJ2-7 | TRBV11-2 | TGTGCCAGCAGCTCGACCCAGACGGAGTCCCTTATCTACGAGCAGTACTTC | CASSSTQTESLIYEQYF
. | TRBD2 | TRBJ2-1 | TRBV28 | TGTGCCAGCAGTTGGGACCTAGCGGGAGGTGGGGATAATGAGCAGTTCTTC | CASSWDLAGGGDNEQFF